The clone carrying this T cell receptor beta chain showed up just a few times. Its specificity is not known. These data originate in a study of multiple sclerosis patients with progressive multifocal leukoencephalopathy. Study results and caveats: Clones expanded at PML were already present before and during natalizumab. In most PML patients, TRB repertoires appeared less diverse by entropy.

Some clones are missing from TCRdb's copy, which holds only in-frame ones; the method was immunoSEQ multiplex PCR. The sample lists over 25,000 clones, over 75% occurring once. The germline CDR1 and CDR2 sequences are MGHDK and SYGVNS. This CDR3 is built from 13 residues. V was pared by 4 bases and J by 2 bases, with 9 bases between. Documented time point: time of PML onset. PML in natalizumab-treated patients developed after between about 15 and 56 months of natalizumab therapy. This specimen was PBMCs, taken from a patient treated with natalizumab. The chain links TRBV25-1 to TRBJ2-7, with D hard to call. The clonotype comes from a human donor with progressive multifocal leukoencephalopathy. CDR3 DNA: TGTGCCAGCAGTGGGTCTTTTGCCTACGAGCAGTACTTC. Translation gives CASSGSFAYEQYF.